A selection of T cell receptor beta chains follows, all from one sample in a study of CXCR3-negative and CXCR3-positive naive CD8 T cells. After re-calling the 5' RACE reads, TCRdb lists one entry per CDR3 protein, DNA absent. This sample's clone table lists about 130,000 distinct CDR3 sequences. The sequencing input was naive CXCR3+ CD8+ T cells from blood. The receptors derive from a human donor in good health. Some clones in this sample may be carry-over from other donors' samples. Each CDR3 is given with its conserved first and last residue. Fields, in order: V gene, J gene, CDR3 protein.

>TRBV7-9|TRBJ2-3
CASSRRTSGGPSTDTQYF
>TRBV7-9|TRBJ2-1
CASSFLATYNEQFF
>TRBV20-1|TRBJ2-2
CSARDLGTPHTGELFF
>TRBV12-3/TRBV12-4|TRBJ2-1
CASGKTGQEQFF
>TRBV12-3/TRBV12-4|TRBJ2-6
CASSFSPISGANVLTF
>TRBV7-9|TRBJ2-7
CASSLEVYEQYF
>TRBV12-3/TRBV12-4|TRBJ2-7
CASSFPGQGPYEQYF
>TRBV2|TRBJ2-7
CAAKGTVTYEQYF
>TRBV4-1|TRBJ2-7
CASSQVEGRGAYEQYF
>TRBV12-5|TRBJ2-5
CASGLNTECQETQYF
>TRBV7-9|TRBJ2-5
CASSSGTSGVQETQYF
>TRBV7-2|TRBJ1-2
CASSYGQGANYGYTF
>TRBV12-3/TRBV12-4|TRBJ2-1
CASNLGGPQFF
>TRBV11-2|TRBJ2-1
CASSLDLGDYNEQFF
>TRBV15|TRBJ2-7
CATSPRGIPYEQYF
>TRBV3-1|TRBJ1-2
CASSHGTGGFGYTF
>TRBV4-3|TRBJ2-2
CASSPPYTGELFF
>TRBV7-9|TRBJ2-7
CATGAQTYEQYF
>TRBV7-9|TRBJ2-4
CASSSVAGTENIQYF
>TRBV9|TRBJ1-6
CASSDRDRDYNSPLHF
>TRBV7-9|TRBJ2-7
CASTLRIPGSGHEQYF
>TRBV12-5|TRBJ2-1
CASGWGTGGNEQFF
>TRBV7-9|TRBJ2-7
CASSSTIAGEQYF
>TRBV5-1|TRBJ2-5
CASTADEETQYF
>TRBV5-3|TRBJ2-3
CARSLGLLGTDTQYF
>TRBV10-1|TRBJ2-3
CASSEQVLAGVADTQYF
>TRBV7-9|TRBJ2-1
CASSLALAGANEQFF
>TRBV2|TRBJ2-2
CASTRSGGMNTGELFF